The 23 T cell receptor beta chains below come from one sample, sequenced in a study of cytomegalovirus exposure and HLA in healthy donors. PCR employed 60 Vbeta and 13 Jbeta primers. Assay: immunoSEQ multiplex PCR; the TCRdb copy retains only in-frame clones and omits some. The repertoire holds under 150,000 clones, with around 76% as singletons. The specimen sequenced was PBMCs. These receptor sequences come from a male donor in good health and CMV-seronegative.

This clone was counted a single time. The chain recombines TRBV7-9 with TRBJ2-5; the D gene is possibly TRBD1 (6 bases). The germline CDR1 and CDR2 sequences are SEHNR and FQNEAQ (reference sequence). The CDR3 spans 18 residues. V was shortened by 2 bases and J by 5 bases, with 24 bases between the two germline ends. The CDR3 DNA sequence: TGTGCCAGCAGCTTAAGGAACAGGGTGGGGGACCCTATGGAGACCCAGTACTTC. This sequence encodes CASSLRNRVGDPMETQYF.

CDR3 amino acids: CASSLGQYSYGYTF. DNA for the CDR3: TGTGCCAGCAGCTTGGGACAGTACTCCTATGGCTACACCTTC. V gene TRBV11-2 combines with J gene TRBJ1-2; 7 nucleotides align to TRBD1. The CDR3 runs 14 residues. Trimming cost V 3 bases and J 4 bases; bases outside gene matches: 5. Germline V CDR1 and CDR2: SGHAT, FQNNGV.

This chain joins TRBV18 and TRBJ2-2, with 11 nucleotides matching TRBD2. Losses at the gene ends were 3 bases for V and 5 bases for J; bases not matched to a gene: 11. Per germline, CDR1 KGHSH and CDR2 LQKENI. The CDR3 length is 18 residues. The DNA for the CDR3 is TGTGCCAGCTCACCCCTACTAGCGGGGGCCTCGAGGACCGGGGAGCTGTTTTTT. Translated, it gives CASSPLLAGASRTGELFF.

The rearrangement links TRBV7-2 to TRBJ2-3, with 7 bases identical to TRBD2. Trimming removed 1 base from V and 3 bases from J; junction bases left unmatched: 7. The CDR3 covers 16 residues. The germline V gene encodes CDR1 SGHTA and CDR2 FQGNSA. CDR3 sequence (DNA): TGTGCCAGCAGCTTAGAATCCCAGCGGGGTACAGATACGCAGTATTTT. Translating it yields CASSLESQRGTDTQYF.

The V and J genes are TRBV6-6 and TRBJ1-1; D unresolved. Germline V lookup: CDR1 MNHNY, CDR2 SVGAGI (reference sequence). This CDR3 spans 14 amino acids. V lost 5 bases to trimming and J lost 11 bases, with 21 bases between them. The CDR3 protein is CASSPPSRERRAFF. The DNA for the CDR3 is TGTGCCAGCAGTCCTCCGTCGAGGGAACGGAGGGCTTTCTTT.

The chain combines TRBV29-1 with TRBJ2-3, with D possibly matching TRBD2 (5 bases). Trimming stripped 3 bases from V and 4 bases from J, with 8 bases between. CDR3 length: 12 residues. From germline, CDR1 is SQVTM and CDR2 ANQGSEA. The CDR3 spells CSVEAGADTQYF. Here the CDR3 DNA reads TGCAGCGTTGAGGCGGGCGCAGATACGCAGTATTTT.

This sequence joins TRBV27 and TRBJ1-2, with 9 bases that match TRBD1. After removal of 3 bases from V and 4 bases from J, the junction contained 9 bases not matched to a gene. Germline values: CDR1 MNHEY, CDR2 SMNVEV (reference sequence). This CDR3 spans 16 amino acids. DNA for the CDR3: TGTGCCAGCAGTTTCTTGGGACAGGGAGGTGGCTATGGCTACACCTTC. It yields the protein CASSFLGQGGGYGYTF.

There are a few counts of this clone. V usage is TRBV7-3 and J usage is TRBJ2-1; D is perhaps TRBD2 (6 bases). CDR1 SGHTA and CDR2 FQGTGA come from the germline V gene. CDR3 size: 15 residues. Trimming shortened V by 5 bases and J by 5 bases, and 16 bases separated the two germline ends. The CDR3 loop reads CASSPTRERHNEQFF. The CDR3 DNA is TGTGCCAGCAGCCCAACACGGGAGCGGCACAATGAGCAGTTCTTC.

As for this clone: Other nucleotide sequences from this sample produce the same CDR3. This sequence joins TRBV5-1 and TRBJ2-7; 13 bases are shared with TRBD2. Germline values: CDR1 SGHRS, CDR2 YFSETQ. The V gene end was trimmed by 3 bases and the J gene end by 2 bases; junction bases not matched to a gene: 2. The CDR3 consists of 15 residues. In DNA form, the CDR3 reads TGCGCCAGCAGCTCTGGACTAGCGGGGGCCTACGAGCAGTACTTC. It yields the protein CASSSGLAGAYEQYF. Together with reference TRBV5-1 and TRBJ2-7, the CDR3 gives the full variable domain: KAGVTQTPRYLIKTRGQQVTLSCSPISGHRSVSWYQQTPGQGLQFLFEYFSETQRNKGNFPGRFSGRQFSNSRSEMNVSTLELGDSALYLCASSSGLAGAYEQYFGPGTRLTVT.

V gene TRBV25-1 combines with J gene TRBJ1-5; no reliable D call. The CDR3 runs 14 residues. Germline lookup yields CDR1 MGHDK and CDR2 SYGVNS. Between the trimmed V and J ends, which lost 1 base and 4 bases, there was a span of 8 bases. CDR3: CASSEWRGNQPQHF. The CDR3 DNA sequence: TGTGCCAGCAGTGAATGGCGAGGTAATCAGCCCCAGCATTTT.

The rearrangement uses TRBV27 and TRBJ2-7, with TRBD1 matching over 12 bases. V gave up 8 bases and J gave up 4 bases; unmatched junction bases: 12. Germline CDR1 and CDR2: MNHEY and SMNVEV (reference sequence). The CDR3 has 16 amino acids. The CDR3 here is CASGYIGGQGAYEQYF. The CDR3 DNA follows: TGTGCCAGCGGCTATATCGGGGGACAGGGGGCTTACGAGCAGTACTTC.

The chain combines TRBV6-1 with TRBJ2-6; the match to TRBD2 covers 8 bases. Trimming removed 4 bases from V and 4 bases from J; junction bases left unmatched: 15. The CDR3 runs 19 residues. CDR1 is MNHNS and CDR2 is SASEGT in the germline V gene. CDR3 nucleotides: TGTGCCAGCAGTGCCCGGGGCGGGGGGCCTACCTCCGGGGCCAACGTCCTGACTTTC. Its protein product is CASSARGGGPTSGANVLTF.

The chain employs TRBV6-5 and TRBJ1-5, with a weak D call TRBD1 (5 bases). The CDR3 extends over 14 amino acids. The germline V and J ends were trimmed by 4 bases and 9 bases, with 16 bases remaining between them. Germline lookup yields CDR1 MNHEY and CDR2 SVGAGI. The CDR3 DNA reads TGTGCCAGCAGTTCCATACAGGTCCTAGGGCCCCAGCATTTT. It specifies CASSSIQVLGPQHF.

This clone was seen a few times. The J gene is TRBJ2-1, the V gene TRBV30; 11 bases map to TRBD2. V trimming: 1 base; J trimming: 4 bases; junction bases outside the gene matches: 0. This CDR3 comprises 14 residues. Germline loops: CDR1 GTSNPN, CDR2 SVGIG (reference sequence). The CDR3 nucleotides are TGTGCCTGGAGTGGACTAGCGGGATACAATGAGCAGTTCTTC. This translates into CAWSGLAGYNEQFF.

The chain carries TRBV7-3 and TRBJ1-5, with D perhaps matching TRBD1 (6 bases). Germline V lookup: CDR1 SGHTA, CDR2 FQGTGA. The CDR3 sequence is 15 residues long. The V end was cut by 2 bases, the J end by 3 bases, with 11 bases between. The CDR3 nucleotides read TGTGCCAGCAGCTTATCATGGGGGCCCAATCAGCCCCAGCATTTT. This translates into CASSLSWGPNQPQHF.

The chain has TRBV7-9 and TRBJ1-2, with D perhaps matching TRBD1 (6 bases). Trimming cost V 8 bases and J 0 bases, with 13 bases left between them. The CDR3 is 14 residues long. Germline V gene data show CDR1 as SEHNR and CDR2 as FQNEAQ (reference sequence). For the CDR3, the DNA is TGTGCCAGCGACCAGACAGGCGCTAACTATGGCTACACCTTC. Residues: CASDQTGANYGYTF.

This clone was counted a single time. The chain couples TRBV5-4 to TRBJ2-7, with a possible D match to TRBD1 (6 bases). V lost 0 bases to trimming and J lost 4 bases, with 11 bases between them. Germline-derived CDR1 and CDR2 are SGHNT and YYREEE (reference sequence). This CDR3 is 14 amino acids long. CDR3 in amino acids: CASSLDRVVYEQYF. CDR3 nucleotide sequence: TGTGCCAGCAGCTTGGACAGGGTGGTTTACGAGCAGTACTTC.

The genes are TRBV18 and TRBJ1-3; the D is unclear. Trimming cost V 1 base and J 1 base, with 11 bases left between them. From germline, CDR1 is KGHSH and CDR2 LQKENI. The CDR3 contains 16 residues. The CDR3 nucleotides read TGTGCCAGCTCACCACGGTTAAGGGAGTCTGGAAACACCATATATTTT. Protein product: CASSPRLRESGNTIYF.

This chain connects TRBV6-6 to TRBJ1-5; the D gene is possibly TRBD1 (5 bases). CDR1 MNHNY and CDR2 SVGAGI come from the germline V gene (reference sequence). CDR3 size: 13 residues. Trimming took off 7 bases at V and 6 bases at J, with 13 bases between the two ends. CDR3 loop: CASTTRVGQPQHF. The CDR3 bases are TGTGCCAGCACTACCAGGGTCGGTCAGCCCCAGCATTTT.

J is TRBJ1-1 and V is TRBV29-1; 9 bases map to TRBD1. This CDR3 region has 15 residues. Germline loops: CDR1 SQVTM, CDR2 ANQGSEA. CDR3 amino acids: CSGGPGQGMGTEAFF. The DNA of the CDR3 is TGCAGTGGGGGGCCGGGACAGGGAATGGGCACTGAAGCTTTCTTT.

The rearrangement links TRBV9 to TRBJ2-2, with D hard to call. The CDR3 is 12 amino acids. V gave up 0 bases and J gave up 7 bases, with 4 bases separating them. CDR1 is SGDLS and CDR2 is YYNGEE in the germline V gene. CDR3: CASSVAFGELFF. Here the CDR3 DNA reads TGTGCCAGCAGCGTAGCCTTCGGGGAGCTGTTTTTT.

The genes are TRBV30 and TRBJ1-1; D may be TRBD1 (5 bases). The CDR3 is 12 residues long. The ends were cut back, 5 bases at V and 1 base at J, with 8 bases in the middle. Germline loops: CDR1 GTSNPN, CDR2 SVGIG (reference sequence). The CDR3 loop is CAWQGGNTEAFF. The CDR3 DNA reads as TGTGCCTGGCAGGGAGGGAACACTGAAGCTTTCTTT.

The genes are TRBV5-4 and TRBJ2-2; TRBD2 is a possible D gene (6 bases). The length of the CDR3 is 17 residues. Trimming removed 6 bases at V and 3 bases at J, with 21 bases between. The germline gives CDR1 SGHNT, CDR2 YYREEE (reference sequence). CDR3 in DNA: TGTGCCAGCACCCCGAAGAGTGGCTGGGGGGACACCGGGGAGCTGTTTTTT. As protein: CASTPKSGWGDTGELFF.